The 22 T cell receptor beta chains below come from one sample, sequenced in a study of T-cell reconstitution after alpha-beta-depleted transplantation in children. Preparing the TCRbeta library involved the use of unique molecular identifiers. A single record per CDR3 protein comes from TCRdb applying MiXCR to the PCR reads. The table includes about 230,000 distinct CDR3 sequences, around 12% detected once. Source: PBMCs from the stem cell graft donor, taken from the stem cell graft. All receptors come from a human donor who donated a stem cell graft to a child with acute lymphoblastic leukemia.

This chain joins TRBV11-1 and TRBJ2-7; 10 bases agree with TRBD1. Trimming cost V 3 bases and J 1 base; bases outside gene matches: 15. This CDR3 is built from 19 residues. Looked up from germline, CDR1 is SGHAT and CDR2 is FQDESV (reference sequence). CDR3 bases: TGTGCCAGCAGCTTCGCCACCGGGACAGGGGATCCCGTGTCCTACGAGCAGTACTTC. It codes for CASSFATGTGDPVSYEQYF. Variable domain in full (rest from reference TRBV11-1 and TRBJ2-7): EAEVAQSPRYKITEKSQAVAFWCDPISGHATLYWYRQILGQGPELLVQFQDESVVDDSQLPKDRFSAERLKGVDSTLKIQPAELGDSAMYLCASSFATGTGDPVSYEQYFGPGTRLTVT.

In its sample, this clonotype was seen many times. The CDR3 here is CASSLEGLGSYEQYF. CDR3 DNA: TGTGCCAGCAGCTTAGAAGGCTTAGGCTCCTACGAGCAGTACTTC. This rearrangement joins TRBV7-2 to TRBJ2-7; D is ambiguous. V lost 1 base, J lost 0 bases, and 10 bases lay in between. Germline CDR1 reads SGHTA; CDR2 reads FQGNSA. There are 15 residues in the CDR3.

The J gene is TRBJ2-3, the V gene TRBV23-1; 7 bases match TRBD2. TRBV23-1 is labeled an ORF, and its function is uncertain. With 3 bases clipped from V and 1 base from J, the junction kept 1 base outside the gene matches. CDR3 length: 14 amino acids. The CDR3 loop is CASSHRGGTDTQYF. For the CDR3, the DNA is TGCGCCAGCAGTCATCGGGGGGGCACAGATACGCAGTATTTT.

This clonotype was recorded many times. This sequence joins TRBV5-5 and TRBJ1-2, with D tentatively TRBD1 (5 bases). Trimming shortened V by 6 bases and J by 8 bases, and 20 bases separated the two germline ends. This CDR3 is 14 amino acids long. Germline values: CDR1 SGHKS, CDR2 YYEKEE (reference sequence). CDR3 in DNA: TGTGCCAGCACCCCTCTTGTTGCAGGGAAGGGCTACACCTTC. Translated: CASTPLVAGKGYTF.

The chain joins TRBV18 to TRBJ2-2; 8 bases line up with TRBD2. The CDR3 is made up of 16 amino acids. Trimming removed 0 bases from V and 3 bases from J; junction bases left unmatched: 3. The V gene's germline CDR1 is KGHSH and CDR2 LQKENI. The CDR3 reads CASSPPQGLDTGELFF. Here the CDR3 DNA reads TGTGCCAGCTCACCACCACAGGGACTAGACACCGGGGAGCTGTTTTTT.

At least ten counts were recorded for this clonotype. DNA of the CDR3: TGTGCCACCAGTGATTTGCATAACATTCAGTACTTC. Translated, it gives CATSDLHNIQYF. The chain is built from TRBV24-1 and TRBJ2-4; no clear D. V shed 0 bases and J shed 7 bases, with 3 bases lying between them. The CDR3 spans 12 residues. Germline V gene lookup returns CDR1 KGHDR and CDR2 SFDVKD.

This clonotype was picked up many times. The chain employs TRBV21-1 and TRBJ2-2; TRBD2 is the table's D call and was not checked against the DNA. TRBV21-1 is a listed pseudogene. This CDR3 spans 15 amino acids. CDR3 DNA sequence: TGTGCCAGCAGCAAAGAAGGGCCGACCACCGGGGAGCTGTTTTTT. This codes for CASSKEGPTTGELFF.

For the CDR3, the DNA is TGTGCCAGCAGTGTGGGTGGTCGGGTCACAGATACGCAGTATTTT. Translated, it gives CASSVGGRVTDTQYF. This chain connects TRBV6-1 to TRBJ2-3, with unresolved D. V lost 4 bases, J lost 2 bases, and 13 bases lay in between. CDR3 size: 15 residues. Germline V gene data show CDR1 as MNHNS and CDR2 as SASEGT.

CDR3 amino acids: CASSQIAGTRETQYF. Written as DNA, the CDR3 is TGTGCCAGCAGCCAAATAGCGGGAACGAGAGAGACCCAGTACTTC. The chain couples TRBV7-3 to TRBJ2-5, with 8 bases identical to TRBD2. Germline-derived CDR1 and CDR2 are SGHTA and FQGTGA. V shed 5 bases and J 4 bases; nucleotides not matched to a gene: 9. This CDR3 contains 15 residues.

This clonotype has at least ten counts. The rearrangement joins TRBV7-9 to TRBJ2-3; D uncertain. V was trimmed by 1 base and J by 0 bases, leaving 8 bases between them. Germline assignment: CDR1 SEHNR and CDR2 FQNEAQ (reference sequence). The CDR3 loop spans 15 amino acids. Here the CDR3 DNA reads TGTGCCAGCAGCTTAGGCGAAAGTAGCACAGATACGCAGTATTTT. It is translated as CASSLGESSTDTQYF. Full variable domain (rest looked up from reference TRBV7-9 and TRBJ2-3): DTGVSQNPRHKITKRGQNVTFRCDPISEHNRLYWYRQTLGQGPEFLTYFQNEAQLEKSRLLSDRFSAERPKGSFSTLEIQRTEQGDSAMYLCASSLGESSTDTQYFGPGTRLTVL.

This clonotype was found a few times. The chain combines TRBV20-1 with TRBJ1-5; TRBD1 is a possible D gene (5 bases). The CDR3 totals 11 residues. The ends were cut back, 1 base at V and 10 bases at J, with 8 bases in the middle. The germline CDR1 and CDR2 sequences are DFQATT and SNEGSKA (reference sequence). The CDR3 sequence is CSARVRGPQHF. For the CDR3, the DNA is TGCAGTGCTAGAGTGAGGGGTCCCCAGCATTTT.

This clonotype has ten or more counts. The chain recombines TRBV6-1 with TRBJ2-2; 12 nucleotides align to TRBD2. CDR1 MNHNS and CDR2 SASEGT come from the germline V gene. J gave up 4 bases and V 8 bases, and 11 bases lay outside the gene matches. There are 17 residues in the CDR3. The CDR3, as DNA: TGTGCCAGCGTACGTTCTAGCGGGGGGGCCGGCACCGGGGAGCTGTTTTTT. Translated, it gives CASVRSSGGAGTGELFF.

This clonotype occurred many times. CDR3 amino acids: CASSSRVGEAFF. In nucleotides, the CDR3 is TGTGCCAGCAGTTCGCGGGTGGGTGAAGCTTTCTTT. The rearrangement uses TRBV6-5 and TRBJ1-1; D not certain. CDR1 is MNHEY, CDR2 SVGAGI, per germline. The CDR3 runs 12 residues. Deletions cut 4 bases from V and 7 bases from J, with 10 bases between.

At least ten counts were recorded for this clonotype. The rearrangement uses TRBV11-2 and TRBJ2-1; TRBD2 matches 7 bases. The CDR3 has 14 amino acids. The V gene end was trimmed by 5 bases and the J gene end by 4 bases; junction bases not matched to a gene: 5. CDR1 and CDR2 (germline): SGHAT, FQNNGV. CDR3 region: CASSQQRGYNEQFF. The CDR3 nucleotides are TGTGCCAGCAGCCAACAGCGGGGATACAATGAGCAGTTCTTC.

Comment on this clonotype: A single base separates this from a much larger clone, so it may be a read error. The chain has TRBV7-2 and TRBJ2-7, with D perhaps TRBD1 or TRBD2 (5 bases each). Germline assignment: CDR1 SGHTA and CDR2 FQGNSA. Trimming left V 0 bases short and J 3 bases short, with 12 bases between. This CDR3 contains 15 residues. The CDR3 region is CASSLAGGRHYEQYF. CDR3 in DNA: TGTGCCAGCAGCTTAGCTGGGGGACGGCACTACGAGCAGTACTTC.

As for this clonotype: Since a much larger clone is just one base distant, this may be a read error. The V call is TRBV7-2, the J call TRBJ1-2; 9 nucleotides match TRBD1. Germline assignment: CDR1 SGHTA and CDR2 FQGNSA. V was pared by 4 bases and J by 3 bases, with 12 bases of the junction left unmatched. The CDR3 length is 17 residues. The CDR3 DNA reads TGTGCCAGCAGCTCCCCAACGACCGGGACAGGGTACTATGGCTACACCTTC. It encodes CASSSPTTGTGYYGYTF.

The chain links TRBV7-2 to TRBJ1-1; D call uncertain. Germline V gives CDR1 SGHTA, CDR2 FQGNSA. The CDR3 is made up of 16 amino acids. V dropped 3 bases and J dropped 0 bases, with 14 bases sitting between them. CDR3 DNA sequence: TGTGCCAGCAGCTTCCGACAAACCCGGATGAACACTGAAGCTTTCTTT. It encodes CASSFRQTRMNTEAFF.

The table lists this clonotype with a few counts. The rearrangement joins TRBV6-5 to TRBJ2-3, with D possibly matching TRBD2 (7 bases). CDR3 length: 17 amino acids. V was cut by 0 bases and J by 2 bases, with 15 bases left in between. Germline lookup yields CDR1 MNHEY and CDR2 SVGAGI. This CDR3 is CASSYSQAGAPTDTQYF. In DNA, the CDR3 is TGTGCCAGCAGTTACTCCCAGGCGGGGGCCCCCACAGATACGCAGTATTTT.

The genes are TRBV28 and TRBJ2-1; TRBD2 might be the D (7 bases). The germline V gene has CDR1 MDHEN and CDR2 SYDVKM. V lost 6 bases, J lost 15 bases, and 24 bases lay in between. The CDR3 length is 14 residues. CDR3 region: CASSSGGWTLIGFF. The CDR3 region has the DNA TGTGCCAGCAGCTCGGGGGGCTGGACATTGATTGGGTTCTTC. Using reference TRBV28 and TRBJ2-1 for the parts outside the CDR3, the full variable domain is DVKVTQSSRYLVKRTGEKVFLECVQDMDHENMFWYRQDPGLGLRLIYFSYDVKMKEKGDIPEGYSVSREKKERFSLILESASTNQTSMYLCASSSGGWTLIGFFGPGTRLTVL.

This clonotype was counted at least ten times. CDR3 DNA sequence: TGTGCCAGCAGCTCCTTGCGGGGTGCCAACAAAAACATTCAGTACTTC. This encodes CASSSLRGANKNIQYF. The V call is TRBV7-9, the J call TRBJ2-4, with D maybe TRBD2 (6 bases). V was clipped by 4 bases and J by 3 bases, with 16 bases between them. Germline loops: CDR1 SEHNR, CDR2 FQNEAQ (reference sequence). The CDR3 is made up of 16 amino acids. Supplemented by reference TRBV7-9 and TRBJ2-4, the full variable domain reads DTGVSQNPRHKITKRGQNVTFRCDPISEHNRLYWYRQTLGQGPEFLTYFQNEAQLEKSRLLSDRFSAERPKGSFSTLEIQRTEQGDSAMYLCASSSLRGANKNIQYFGAGTRLSVL.

In its sample, this clonotype was seen many times. CDR3 region: CASSVGFGGPNTQYF. In DNA, the CDR3 is TGTGCCAGCAGCGTAGGTTTTGGGGGCCCGAATACGCAGTATTTT. V usage is TRBV9 and J usage is TRBJ2-3; D is perhaps TRBD1 (6 bases). The CDR3 totals 15 residues. Trimming took 0 bases from V and 7 from J, leaving 15 bases between them. Germline assignment: CDR1 SGDLS and CDR2 YYNGEE.

In its sample, this clonotype was seen many times. The V gene is TRBV5-5, the J gene TRBJ1-4; D gene unclear. Germline assignment: CDR1 SGHKS and CDR2 YYEKEE (reference sequence). The CDR3 is made up of 17 amino acids. Trimming took off 4 bases at V and 2 bases at J, with 18 bases between the two ends. DNA of the CDR3: TGTGCCAGCAGCATCGACGCCGGGATCGCGACTAATGAAAAACTGTTTTTT. This sequence encodes CASSIDAGIATNEKLFF.